This T cell receptor (beta chain) is from a study of long-term antiretroviral therapy in people with HIV (dated 2022 in TCRdb). General notes on the study: The earliest samples were collected roughly a decade before the 2015 WHO recommendation for immediate ART, at a time when ART was usually postponed until CD4 counts fell. A retrospective serial study tested whether changes in peripheral blood TRB repertoire composition and diversity were associated with ART initiation and durable HIV suppression. From over 25 adults with confirmed HIV infection, the cohort provided 192 cryopreserved PBMC samples, gathered serially across a mean of about six years (range 1-12). Of the roughly 27 participants with HIV, about a dozen were female. No cross-contamination during QIAcube processing turned up in test extractions that ran a monoclonal T-cell line alongside approximately 35 polyclonal samples.

The immunoSEQ hsTCRB v3.0 assay was used at survey level resolution to sequence the TRB variable region. The targeted TRB sequencing depth was roughly 40,000-55,000 T-cell genomes per sample. Pooled TRB libraries were sequenced on an Illumina MiSeq with a v3 150-cycle kit. The original pipeline was this. Repertoire analysis was run in R within a reproducible Nextflow workflow that covered QC, data transformation and analysis. LymphoSeq2, an R package for AIRR-Seq data exploration, was used to implement custom analyses. A few samples that produced fewer than 5000 total TRB sequences were removed, so approximately 190 HIV repertoires were analyzed. Among the roughly 190 retained HIV repertoires, 55 to 60 were collected before ART initiation and 120 to 130 after ART initiation. Repertoires were downsampled to 5000 TRB nucleotide sequences, with summary statistics averaged over 100 downsampling iterations. Only TRB sequences with CDR3 regions of at least seven amino acids were retained for analysis. Diversity was measured with a Shannon entropy-derived clonality score and the Gini coefficient. Repertoire networks linked the top 5000 CDR3 amino acid sequences whenever two sequences differed by an edit distance of one. For TRB CDR3 amino acid sequences, GLIPH2 was used to predict antigen specificity groups and MHC restriction. Known CMV, EBV, HIV or tissue antigen associations were flagged by matching CDR3 amino acid sequences against VDJdb and McPAS-TCR. Pre-ART, post-ART and control groups were compared with Wilcoxon signed-rank tests and Holm-Bonferroni correction. This is the immuneACCESS table as TCRdb keeps it, with only in-frame sequences that have V and J called. A part of the clones is gone; compared with another copy, unresolved V genes explain less than half, and the rest is unexplained. The D gene and trimming were derived from the DNA, and the V and J assignments and clone size from that table. Recorded for this sample are fewer than 30,000 clones; around 81% of them occurred a single time. Jointly, the top ten make up roughly 15% of the sample.

Inclusion was restricted to participants for whom at least one PBMC sample before ART initiation and at least two post-ART samples were available. All participants with HIV were treated in the United States of America. Cryopreserved samples of 1-10 million PBMC were thawed and washed before DNA extraction. At the time of the earliest PBMC sample for each participant with HIV, ages ranged from about 23 to 60 years. PBMC samples from each participant spanned 1-4 timepoints before ART initiation and 2-8 timepoints after ART initiation, with a median of 7 samples. For every participant, serial HIV viral load, CD4+ T-cell count, ART history and demographic data were obtained. Genomic DNA was extracted from unsorted PBMC with a Qiagen kit on a QIAcube, with processing performed in batches of 12 samples. What the work shows at the level of the full study, not this receptor alone: Starting ART was linked to a significant rise in TRB diversity, yet even after long-term ART the diversity remained significantly lower than in transplant donor controls. HIV repertoires had narrower CDR3 length ranges than controls, and the network structure suggested an antigen-experienced repertoire that shifted only slightly toward naive after ART. Since PBMC availability was limited, sequencing covered only the TCR beta chain, with no alpha chain pairing. The samples were dated from about 2004 to 2017, and the ART regimens that were used may be less effective than current ART regimens. Because pre-ART samples had limited cell numbers, unsorted PBMC were profiled rather than sorted CD4+ and CD8+ T cells. No data were available on ART adherence, viral resistance or therapy changes, limiting inferences about post-ART repertoire changes. The repertoire was dominated across all time points by expanded TRB clones identified before ART initiation, although this dominance was seen to fluctuate and to decrease in many PLHIV after ART.

Concerning this clone: The antigen it recognizes is unknown. The sample holds no much larger clone one base away, and base qualities are not on file.

Its CDR3 holds 15 amino acids, cysteine through phenylalanine. The retained sequence is limited to the CDR3, 45 bases, with the frame set at the first base. The V and J ends are trimmed by 2 bases and 1 base, leaving 11 bases between them. The germline V gene provides CDR1 KGHSH and CDR2 LQKENI. The chain uses TRBV18 and TRBJ2-5, with an unclear D gene assignment. The sequence came from a woman between 18 and 30 years old with HIV. The sequencing here drew on unsorted PBMCs, taken at the start of antiretroviral therapy, before treatment. CDR3 reads: CASSPFSGFQETQYF. In nucleotide form, the sequence is TGTGCCAGCTCACCATTTTCTGGATTCCAAGAGACCCAGTACTTC.